This TCR beta chain is drawn from a study of cytomegalovirus exposure and HLA in healthy donors. Findings of the study overall: Most TCR beta V segments were productive about 90% or about 30% of the time in an earlier analysis. When a later analysis compared HLA-associated TCR beta chains with equally common others, the HLA-associated chains turned out to be more clonally expanded and to have lower generation probabilities.

Of note for this clone: Its antigen is as yet unknown.

It was with 60 Vbeta and 13 Jbeta primers that the PCR ran. The method was immunoSEQ multiplex PCR; TCRdb's version includes in-frame clones alone and lacks a portion of them. Of approximately 100,000 clones detected, 65% to 75% appear once; the ten largest clones hold about 4.3%. V lost 2 bases, J lost 4 bases, and 0 bases stayed unmatched. This CDR3 spans 15 amino acids. CDR1 and CDR2 from the germline V gene are SGHTA and FQGNSA. The sample comprised PBMCs. The rearrangement joins TRBV7-2 to TRBJ2-1; 12 nucleotides align to TRBD2. The sequence was collected from a young woman in good health and CMV-seropositive. The CDR3 nucleotides are TGTGCCAGCAGCTTAACTAGCGGGAGGTACAATGAGCAGTTCTTC. Translated: CASSLTSGRYNEQFF. The full variable domain, its missing parts supplied by reference TRBV7-2 and TRBJ2-1, is GAGVSQSPSNKVTEKGKDVELRCDPISGHTALYWYRQSLGQGLEFLIYFQGNSAPDKSGLPSDRFSAERTGGSVSTLTIQRTQQEDSAVYLCASSLTSGRYNEQFFGPGTRLTVL.